A selection of T cell receptor beta chains follows, all from one sample in a study of blood T cells in healthy people across ages. TCRdb reprocessed the 5' RACE reads with MiXCR, giving one entry per CDR3 protein. Of about 1.8 million distinct CDR3 sequences in the sample, roughly 52% were seen once. Sample: blood. All receptors derive from a woman in her forties in good health. Both conserved end residues are part of each CDR3. A D gene is named only where the DNA matches it firmly. Some rows have no size entry. The others give once, few or many, or a class for an expanded clone.

TRBJ2-1	TRBD2	15	TRBV20-1	.	TGCAGTGCGCTCCGACTAGCGGGCTCCTACAATGAGCAGTTCTTC	CSALRLAGSYNEQFF
TRBJ1-5	.	13	TRBV29-1	.	TGCAGCGATAGCAGGAATAGCAATCAGCCCCAGCATTTT	CSDSRNSNQPQHF
TRBJ2-3	TRBD2	16	TRBV20-1	.	TGCAGTGCTAGAGTAGCGGGGGGGCCCGGCACAGATACGCAGTATTTT	CSARVAGGPGTDTQYF
TRBJ2-6	.	15	TRBV20-1	few	TGCAGTGCTCCCCAGGGGGGGCCTGGGGCCAACGTCCTGACTTTC	CSAPQGGPGANVLTF
TRBJ2-7	.	13	TRBV5-1	.	TGCGCCAGCGGCAATAGCTCCTACAATGAGCAGTACTTC	CASGNSSYNEQYF
TRBJ2-3	.	11	TRBV7-2	.	TGTGCCAGCAGGGGAAATACTGCGCAGTATTTT	CASRGNTAQYF
TRBJ2-1	.	18	TRBV6-5	once	TGTGCCAGCAGTTACTCTCTAGCCGGCGGCAGCTCCTACAATGAGCAGTTCTTC	CASSYSLAGGSSYNEQFF
TRBJ2-1	TRBD2	14	TRBV20-1	.	TGCAGTGCCGGGCGGACTAGCTCCCACAATGAGCAGTTCTTC	CSAGRTSSHNEQFF
TRBJ2-2	.	14	TRBV5-1	few	TGCGCCAGCAGCCGAGGGACCGTTAGCGGGGAGCTGTTTTTT	CASSRGTVSGELFF
TRBJ2-1	TRBD1	13	TRBV6-5	.	TGTGCCAGCAGGGGGGACAGGGCCAATGAGCAGTTCTTC	CASRGDRANEQFF
TRBJ2-7	TRBD1	14	TRBV20-1	few	TGCAGTGCTAGAGGGGGACAGGGGACTGGCGAGCAGTACTTC	CSARGGQGTGEQYF
TRBJ2-1	TRBD2	16	TRBV5-5	few	TGTGCCAGCAGCTTGGGGACTAGCGGGACCTACAATGAGCAGTTCTTC	CASSLGTSGTYNEQFF
TRBJ2-6	.	16	TRBV28	.	TGTGCCAGCAGTTTTAATCTCGGGGCTGGGGCCAACGTCCTGACTTTC	CASSFNLGAGANVLTF
TRBJ1-1	.	14	TRBV12-3/TRBV12-4	.	TGTGCCAGCAGTTTTCAGCTAATGAACACTGAAGCTTTCTTT	CASSFQLMNTEAFF
TRBJ2-1	.	17	TRBV4-2	.	TGTGCCAGCAGCCAAGGCCCGGAAGGGGTGGCCTACAATGAGCAGTTCTTC	CASSQGPEGVAYNEQFF